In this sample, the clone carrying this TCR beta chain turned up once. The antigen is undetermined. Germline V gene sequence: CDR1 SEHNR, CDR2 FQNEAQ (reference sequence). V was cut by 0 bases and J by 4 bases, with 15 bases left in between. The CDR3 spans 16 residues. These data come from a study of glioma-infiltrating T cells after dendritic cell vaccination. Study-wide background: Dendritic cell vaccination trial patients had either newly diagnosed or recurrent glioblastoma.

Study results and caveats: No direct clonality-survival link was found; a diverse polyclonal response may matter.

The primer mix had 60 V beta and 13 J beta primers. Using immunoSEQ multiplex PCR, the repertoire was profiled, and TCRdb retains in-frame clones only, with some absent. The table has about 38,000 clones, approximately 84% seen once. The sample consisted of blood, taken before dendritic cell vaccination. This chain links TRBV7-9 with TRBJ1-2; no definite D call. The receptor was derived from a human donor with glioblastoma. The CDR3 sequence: CASSLALREARYGYTF. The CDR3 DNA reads TGTGCCAGCAGCTTAGCGCTCCGGGAGGCCCGCTATGGCTACACCTTC.